Presented here are 25 T cell receptor beta chains from one specimen sequenced in a study of blood T cell repertoires in COVID-19 (TCRdb year 2020). Library preparation employed the immunoSEQ multiplex PCR assay. Held by TCRdb, this immuneACCESS table contains in-frame sequences only and omits some clones. Under half of the omission traces to an unresolved V gene where checked; the cause of the rest is unknown. For this sample there are about 160,000 clones; around 80% appear just once. The leading ten clones occupy 20% to 25% of the sample. The sequenced sample consisted of peripheral blood. The receptors stem from a woman aged 80 or over with acute or convalescent COVID-19.

The rearrangement links TRBV9 to TRBJ1-1, with TRBD1 as a possible D gene (6 bases). The CDR3 length is 15 residues. CDR1 SGDLS and CDR2 YYNGEE come from the germline V gene. V lost 4 bases to trimming and J lost 5 bases, with 18 bases between them. The CDR3 coding sequence is TGTGCCAGCAGCCTGCGGGGGGGGCTGGGGACTGAAGCTTTCTTT. This gives the protein CASSLRGGLGTEAFF.

The chain combines TRBV29-1 with TRBJ2-1; TRBD1 is a possible D gene (5 bases). Germline V lookup: CDR1 SQVTM, CDR2 ANQGSEA. The CDR3 sequence is 14 residues long. V dropped 3 bases and J dropped 0 bases, with 9 bases sitting between them. The DNA of the CDR3 is TGCAGCGTTGACCAGGGCGGCTCCTACAATGAGCAGTTCTTC. Translated, it gives CSVDQGGSYNEQFF.

The V and J genes are TRBV5-1 and TRBJ2-1; 7 bases agree with TRBD2. Germline CDR1 is SGHRS and CDR2 is YFSETQ. This CDR3 region has 14 residues. J was trimmed by 9 bases and V by 3 bases; bases with no gene match: 9. CDR3 sequence reads: CASSSESWTSEQFF. The CDR3 bases are TGCGCCAGCAGCTCGGAGAGTTGGACTAGTGAGCAGTTCTTC.

V usage is TRBV25-1 and J usage is TRBJ2-5; unclear D gene. This CDR3 comprises 14 residues. The V gene lost 3 bases and the J gene lost 2 bases, with 10 bases spanning the gap. CDR1 MGHDK and CDR2 SYGVNS come from the germline V gene. CDR3 amino acids: CASSDPVFQETQYF. The CDR3 DNA reads as TGTGCCAGCAGTGATCCCGTGTTTCAAGAGACCCAGTACTTC.

V usage is TRBV27 and J usage is TRBJ2-3; no reliable D call. V dropped 3 bases and J dropped 3 bases, with 7 bases sitting between them. CDR1 is MNHEY, CDR2 SMNVEV, per germline (reference sequence). This CDR3 is built from 13 residues. In DNA form, the CDR3 reads TGTGCCAGCAGTTTTTCCGCGACAGATACGCAGTATTTT. It encodes CASSFSATDTQYF.

The chain employs TRBV27 and TRBJ1-4, with 8 nucleotides matching TRBD1. This CDR3 contains 18 residues. Germline V gene data show CDR1 as MNHEY and CDR2 as SMNVEV (reference sequence). Unmatched junction bases numbered 7, after V lost 1 base and J lost 0 bases. The CDR3 sequence is CASSLWGQAFSTNEKLFF. The CDR3 DNA reads TGTGCCAGCAGTTTATGGGGACAGGCCTTTTCAACTAATGAAAAACTGTTTTTT.

The chain joins TRBV11-2 to TRBJ1-1; tentatively, D is TRBD1 (5 bases). The CDR3 is made up of 14 amino acids. Trimming took off 1 base at V and 6 bases at J, with 12 bases between the two ends. Germline V CDR1 and CDR2: SGHAT, FQNNGV. The CDR3 DNA sequence: TGTGCCAGCAGCTTAGCGGGCAGGGAAGCTGAAGCTTTCTTT. Residues: CASSLAGREAEAFF.

V usage is TRBV7-9 and J usage is TRBJ1-3; 11 bases are a match to TRBD1. V lost 5 bases, J lost 0 bases, and 3 bases stayed unmatched. CDR1 is SEHNR, CDR2 FQNEAQ, per germline (reference sequence). The CDR3 loop spans 16 amino acids. The CDR3 nucleotides are TGTGCCAGCAGCCCGGGACAGGGGGGCTCTGGAAACACCATATATTTT. Amino acid sequence: CASSPGQGGSGNTIYF. The whole variable domain, filled in from reference TRBV7-9 and TRBJ1-3, reads DTGVSQNPRHKITKRGQNVTFRCDPISEHNRLYWYRQTLGQGPEFLTYFQNEAQLEKSRLLSDRFSAERPKGSFSTLEIQRTEQGDSAMYLCASSPGQGGSGNTIYFGEGSWLTVV.

The V gene is TRBV4-2, the J gene TRBJ2-7; possible D gene TRBD1, 5 bases. The V end lost 0 bases, the J end lost 2 bases, and 11 bases lay between the germline ends. Germline CDR1 is LGHNA and CDR2 is YNFKEQ. The CDR3 covers 15 residues. CDR3 DNA: TGTGCCAGCAGCCAAGACTCCGGACAACCCTACGAGCAGTACTTC. Translated, it gives CASSQDSGQPYEQYF.

A note on this clone: The sample holds other DNA sequences that translate to the same CDR3. The chain recombines TRBV20-1 with TRBJ1-1; D gene unclear. The CDR3 is 13 amino acids. With 3 bases removed from V and 0 bases from J, the gap between germline ends came to 8 bases. Germline-derived CDR1 and CDR2 are DFQATT and SNEGSKA (reference sequence). The CDR3 region has the DNA TGCAGTGCTAGTGGTGGAGTGAACACTGAAGCTTTCTTT. It yields the protein CSASGGVNTEAFF.

This clone was counted once. This chain connects TRBV2 to TRBJ1-1; D is unclear. Germline CDR1 reads SNHLY; CDR2 reads FYNNEI. The ends were cut back, 8 bases at V and 2 bases at J, with 12 bases in the middle. The CDR3 spans 13 residues. The CDR3 is CASLPVPNTEAFF. CDR3 coding DNA: TGTGCCAGCCTACCTGTCCCAAACACTGAAGCTTTCTTT.

The chain is built from TRBV5-1 and TRBJ2-7; 13 nucleotides match TRBD2. V trimming: 4 bases; J trimming: 1 base; junction bases outside the gene matches: 2. The CDR3 extends over 15 amino acids. The germline V gene has CDR1 SGHRS and CDR2 YFSETQ. The chain's CDR3 is CASSRGLAGSYEQYF. Here the CDR3 DNA reads TGCGCCAGCAGCCGGGGACTAGCGGGATCCTACGAGCAGTACTTC. Complete variable domain (other parts from reference TRBV5-1 and TRBJ2-7): KAGVTQTPRYLIKTRGQQVTLSCSPISGHRSVSWYQQTPGQGLQFLFEYFSETQRNKGNFPGRFSGRQFSNSRSEMNVSTLELGDSALYLCASSRGLAGSYEQYFGPGTRLTVT.

This chain joins TRBV24-1 and TRBJ2-3; TRBD1 agrees at 7 bases. V gave up 9 bases and J gave up 2 bases; unmatched junction bases: 7. Germline lookup yields CDR1 KGHDR and CDR2 SFDVKD. This CDR3 has 14 amino acids. CDR3 residues: CATQGTGATDTQYF. The CDR3 DNA reads TGTGCCACCCAGGGTACAGGGGCCACAGATACGCAGTATTTT.

The gene calls are TRBV29-1 and TRBJ2-2, with D uncertain. The CDR3 runs 12 residues. The V gene's germline CDR1 is SQVTM and CDR2 ANQGSEA. The CDR3 sequence is CVSGYNTGELFF. The CDR3 coding sequence is TGCGTCTCAGGTTACAACACCGGGGAGCTGTTTTTT.

The chain uses TRBV5-5 and TRBJ1-4; a possible D gene is TRBD1 (5 bases). The CDR3 sequence is 15 residues long. Deletions cut 5 bases from V and 0 bases from J, with 11 bases between. Germline CDR1 SGHKS, CDR2 YYEKEE (reference sequence). The CDR3 here is CASRSMGPTNEKLFF. The CDR3 nucleotides read TGTGCCAGCAGGTCCATGGGGCCAACTAATGAAAAACTGTTTTTT. Full variable domain (missing parts from reference TRBV5-5 and TRBJ1-4): DAGVTQSPTHLIKTRGQQVTLRCSPISGHKSVSWYQQVLGQGPQFIFQYYEKEERGRGNFPDRFSARQFPNYSSELNVNALLLGDSALYLCASRSMGPTNEKLFFGSGTQLSVL.

V gene TRBV27 combines with J gene TRBJ2-7; 14 nucleotides match TRBD2. This CDR3 has 14 amino acids. Germline lookup yields CDR1 MNHEY and CDR2 SMNVEV (reference sequence). V trimming: 6 bases; J trimming: 6 bases; junction bases outside the gene matches: 4. As DNA, the CDR3 is TGTGCCAGCAGACCCGGACTAGCGGGAGGCGAGCAGTACTTC. It encodes CASRPGLAGGEQYF.

The chain couples TRBV7-2 to TRBJ2-2, with 7 bases aligning to TRBD2. This CDR3 is built from 18 residues. With 1 base clipped from V and 5 bases from J, the junction kept 13 bases outside the gene matches. CDR1 is SGHTA and CDR2 is FQGNSA in the germline V gene. The CDR3 region has the DNA TGTGCCAGCAGCTTAGGGTCCCCCGCGGGAGTACGGACCGGGGAGCTGTTTTTT. Its protein product is CASSLGSPAGVRTGELFF.

This clone was observed a single time. The gene calls are TRBV5-4 and TRBJ2-5, with D tentatively TRBD1 (5 bases). Germline V CDR1 and CDR2: SGHNT, YYREEE (reference sequence). The germline V and J ends were trimmed by 4 bases and 1 base, with 14 bases remaining between them. The CDR3 is made up of 15 amino acids. This CDR3 is CASSQTTGFQETQYF. CDR3 in DNA: TGTGCCAGCAGCCAAACTACAGGATTCCAAGAGACCCAGTACTTC.

The rearrangement links TRBV3-1 (or the pseudogene TRBV3-2) to TRBJ2-1; TRBD2 aligns across 7 bases. Germline CDR1 and CDR2: LGHDT and YNNKEL (reference sequence). CDR3 size: 18 residues. V shed 1 base and J 3 bases; nucleotides not matched to a gene: 12. The CDR3 DNA is TGTGCCAGCAGCCAAGTAGGCGTGGCGGGAGTTTTCTACAATGAGCAGTTCTTC. The encoded protein is CASSQVGVAGVFYNEQFF.

The CDR3 region is CASSYEQFF. CDR3 bases: TGTGCCAGCTCATATGAGCAGTTCTTC. The rearrangement links TRBV7-9 to TRBJ2-1; D is undetermined. This CDR3 is built from 9 residues. The V end lost 8 bases, the J end lost 8 bases, and 4 bases lay between the germline ends. Per the germline V gene, CDR1 is SEHNR and CDR2 is FQNEAQ (reference sequence).

This clone came up a few times. This chain uses TRBV30 with TRBJ1-6, with D tentatively TRBD1 (5 bases). Trimming stripped 0 bases from V and 4 bases from J, with 10 bases between. Germline V gene data show CDR1 as GTSNPN and CDR2 as SVGIG (reference sequence). CDR3 length equals 15 residues. In DNA, the CDR3 is TGTGCCTGGAGTGTACGACAGCCTTATAATTCACCCCTCCACTTT. It yields the protein CAWSVRQPYNSPLHF. Full variable domain (missing parts from reference TRBV30 and TRBJ1-6): SQTIHQWPATLVQPVGSPLSLECTVEGTSNPNLYWYRQAAGRGLQLLFYSVGIGQISSEVPQNLSASRPQDRQFILSSKKLLLSDSGFYLCAWSVRQPYNSPLHFGNGTRLTVT.

The chain couples TRBV27 to TRBJ1-1, with TRBD1 matching 8 bases. V trimming: 8 bases; J trimming: 6 bases; junction bases outside the gene matches: 11. The germline gives CDR1 MNHEY, CDR2 SMNVEV (reference sequence). The CDR3 runs to 14 residues. The CDR3 reads CASGLGTGAAEAFF. In nucleotides, the CDR3 is TGTGCCAGCGGCCTTGGGACAGGTGCCGCTGAAGCTTTCTTT.

The gene calls are TRBV5-1 and TRBJ1-4, with D possibly matching TRBD1 (6 bases). The CDR3 has 15 amino acids. CDR1 is SGHRS and CDR2 is YFSETQ in the germline V gene. Trimming shortened V by 2 bases and J by 4 bases, and 12 bases separated the two germline ends. CDR3 protein: CASSFQTGDNEKLFF. The DNA of the CDR3 is TGCGCCAGCAGCTTTCAGACAGGAGATAATGAAAAACTGTTTTTT.

This clone showed up just a few times. This CDR3 reads CASSFGSGGREQYF. CDR3 bases: TGTGCCAGCAGTTTTGGCTCAGGGGGTCGGGAGCAGTACTTC. The chain has TRBV6-5 and TRBJ2-7; the match to TRBD1 covers 7 bases. Germline values: CDR1 MNHEY, CDR2 SVGAGI. The CDR3 is made up of 14 amino acids. Germline trimming cut 4 bases from V and 7 bases from J; bases unmatched to any gene: 10.

The chain employs TRBV5-1 and TRBJ2-5, with 8 bases fitting TRBD1. The CDR3 covers 13 residues. CDR1 SGHRS and CDR2 YFSETQ come from the germline V gene. The trim removed 2 bases at V and 5 bases at J, leaving 2 bases unmatched. For the CDR3, the DNA is TGCGCCAGCAGCTTTACAGGGGGTGAGACCCAGTACTTC. Its protein product is CASSFTGGETQYF.